This TCR beta chain came from a study of blood T cell repertoires in COVID-19. The germline V gene has CDR1 SQVTM and CDR2 ANQGSEA. The length of the CDR3 is 15 residues. V lost 3 bases to trimming and J lost 2 bases; unmatched junction nucleotides: 8. Authors' analysis steps: Quantification of nucleated cells was approximated via reference gene primer amplification. Sequencing was performed with immunoSEQ multiplex PCR; in TCRdb, only in-frame clones are kept and a portion is missing. V, J and clone size were drawn from that table, and D and trimming were deduced from the DNA. Of about 230,000 clones detected, 80% to 85% appear once; the ten largest clones hold around 18%.

This receptor was identified in a woman of 80 years or more with active or convalescent COVID-19. Sequenced sample: peripheral blood. The chain has TRBV29-1 and TRBJ2-3; 7 bases line up with TRBD1. Here the CDR3 DNA reads TGCAGCGTTGATAGGACAGGCTCCCTCACAGATACGCAGTATTTT. Protein sequence: CSVDRTGSLTDTQYF.